The 30 T cell receptor beta chains reported below all come from one sample, sequenced in a study of T-cell memory formation after mild COVID-19. TCRdb itself ran the 5' RACE reads through MiXCR, one entry per CDR3 protein. Among approximately 50,000 distinct CDR3 sequences, 9.3% were seen once, and the ten largest hold about 12%. Sequences were obtained from PBMCs or a T cell subset sorted from them (not recorded which). The receptors shown here come from an adult woman who had mild COVID-19 (a few samples of this study predate the infection). Cell type and time point are not known.

Many counts were recorded for this clonotype. The rearrangement links TRBV5-1 to TRBJ2-2; a possible D gene is TRBD2 (5 bases). Trimming removed 3 bases from V and 9 bases from J, with 12 bases in between. The CDR3 contains 13 residues. Germline CDR1 SGHRS, CDR2 YFSETQ. CDR3 DNA: TGCGCCAGCAGCTACAACGCGGGCAGGGAGCTGTTTTTT. As protein: CASSYNAGRELFF.

Remarks on this clonotype: The junction departs from the called germline gene at one end, perhaps through a read error. The V gene is TRBV7-7, the J gene TRBJ2-7, with 13 bases fitting TRBD2. The CDR3 has 13 residues. Germline values: CDR1 SSHAT, CDR2 FNYEAQ (reference sequence). The CDR3, as DNA: TGTGCTAGCAGCTCCGGACTAGCGGGAGAAAAGTACTTC. This translates into CASSSGLAGEKYF.

This clonotype was observed a few times. The rearrangement links TRBV11-3 to TRBJ1-2; D ambiguous. The CDR3 covers 14 residues. V lost 3 bases and J lost 0, with 8 bases in between. Looked up from germline, CDR1 is SGHNT and CDR2 is YENEEA. The CDR3 reads CASSLGRSNYGYTF. The CDR3 DNA reads TGTGCCAGCAGCTTGGGCCGATCTAACTATGGCTACACCTTC.

This clonotype was counted a few times. The chain employs TRBV18 and TRBJ1-1, with 8 bases identical to TRBD1. The V gene's germline CDR1 is KGHSH and CDR2 LQKENI. The trim removed 5 bases at V and 3 bases at J, leaving 2 bases unmatched. The CDR3 runs 13 residues. This CDR3 reads CASSVGQDTEAFF. Written as DNA, the CDR3 is TGTGCCAGCTCAGTGGGACAGGACACTGAAGCTTTCTTT.

This clonotype was detected ten times or more. The J gene is TRBJ2-2, the V gene TRBV15, with 8 bases aligning to TRBD2. This CDR3 region has 16 residues. Germline V gene data show CDR1 as LNHNV and CDR2 as YYDKDF (reference sequence). V was pared by 0 bases and J by 4 bases, with 4 bases of the junction left unmatched. In nucleotides, the CDR3 is TGTGCCACCAGCAGAGATAGGACTAGCCGCACCGGGGAGCTGTTTTTT. This codes for CATSRDRTSRTGELFF.

Ten or more counts support this clonotype. V usage is TRBV9 and J usage is TRBJ2-3; possibly TRBD2 for D (6 bases). Germline CDR1 and CDR2: SGDLS and YYNGEE. The CDR3 runs 11 residues. Trimming left V 0 bases short and J 15 bases short, with 11 bases between. CDR3 loop: CASSVGGTLYF. CDR3 in DNA: TGTGCCAGCAGCGTAGGGGGGACTCTTTATTTT.

This clonotype was picked up a small number of times. J is TRBJ2-1 and V is TRBV6-1, with unresolved D. The CDR3 loop spans 10 amino acids. Germline CDR1 reads MNHNS; CDR2 reads SASEGT. With 8 bases removed from V and 15 bases from J, the gap between germline ends came to 14 bases. CDR3 DNA sequence: TGTGCCAGCTTTAGTAATACTGGGTTCTTC. Protein: CASFSNTGFF.

Only a few counts were recorded for this clonotype. The V and J genes are TRBV18 and TRBJ2-4, with D tentatively TRBD2 (6 bases). Germline CDR1 is KGHSH and CDR2 is LQKENI. The CDR3 sequence is 15 residues long. Trimming pared 2 bases from V and 2 bases from J, leaving 10 bases between. Here the CDR3 reads CASSPGGTPKNIQYF. The CDR3 region has the DNA TGTGCCAGCTCACCAGGGGGGACCCCCAAAAACATTCAGTACTTC.

This clonotype was seen at least ten times. This chain joins TRBV7-9 and TRBJ2-3, with TRBD2 matching over 10 bases. CDR1 SEHNR and CDR2 FQNEAQ come from the germline V gene (reference sequence). The CDR3 loop spans 16 amino acids. V lost 3 bases to trimming and J lost 2 bases; unmatched junction nucleotides: 5. CDR3 protein: CASSFRTSGSTDTQYF. The CDR3 DNA is TGTGCCAGCAGCTTTCGGACTAGCGGATCCACAGATACGCAGTATTTT.

This clonotype was found a few times. The gene calls are TRBV12-3 or TRBV12-4 and TRBJ1-5; D gene uncertain. V was pared by 1 base and J by 7 bases, with 5 bases between. The CDR3 spans 12 residues. The CDR3 spells CASSLGVQPQHF. CDR3 DNA sequence: TGTGCCAGCAGTTTAGGAGTCCAGCCCCAGCATTTT.

The J gene is TRBJ2-7, the V gene TRBV20-1; D assignment may be TRBD1 or TRBD2 (5 bases each). The CDR3 length is 14 residues. The germline V gene encodes CDR1 DFQATT and CDR2 SNEGSKA (reference sequence). Trimming took off 4 bases at V and 2 bases at J, with 15 bases between the two ends. CDR3 DNA: TGCAGTGCTATCACCGGGACGGCTACCTACGAGCAGTACTTC. This gives the protein CSAITGTATYEQYF.

The chain joins TRBV3-1 to TRBJ2-7; 8 nucleotides match TRBD1. With 4 bases clipped from V and 3 bases from J, the junction kept 8 bases outside the gene matches. Germline V gives CDR1 LGHDT, CDR2 YNNKEL (reference sequence). CDR3 length: 15 residues. The CDR3 sequence is CASSPRLGQGYEQYF. CDR3 nucleotides: TGTGCCAGCAGCCCAAGACTCGGACAGGGCTACGAGCAGTACTTC.

The chain recombines TRBV6-5 with TRBJ2-7; D is unresolved. Germline CDR1 reads MNHEY; CDR2 reads SVGAGI. The CDR3 consists of 13 residues. V shed 6 bases and J shed 4 bases, with 13 bases lying between them. The CDR3 coding sequence is TGTGCCAGCAGCCAACTGGGGTCTTACGAGCAGTACTTC. As protein: CASSQLGSYEQYF.

Ten or more counts support this clonotype. The chain carries TRBV5-4 and TRBJ2-1; D is possibly TRBD2 (7 bases). The CDR3 sequence is 14 residues long. Germline V CDR1 and CDR2: SGHNT, YYREEE (reference sequence). Trimming took off 2 bases at V and 6 bases at J, with 12 bases between the two ends. Here the CDR3 DNA reads TGTGCCAGCAGCTTAGGGGGGGCGGGCAATGAGCAGTTCTTC. This sequence encodes CASSLGGAGNEQFF.

J is TRBJ2-7 and V is TRBV9; possibly TRBD2 for D (6 bases). V lost 0 bases and J 3 bases, leaving 10 bases between the germline ends. The germline CDR1 and CDR2 sequences are SGDLS and YYNGEE. CDR3 size: 14 residues. This chain's CDR3 is CASSVVGLLYEQYF. CDR3 in DNA: TGTGCCAGCAGCGTAGTGGGACTCCTCTACGAGCAGTACTTC.

The chain employs TRBV11-2 and TRBJ1-3; D is ambiguous. Between the trimmed V and J ends, which lost 1 base and 4 bases, there was a span of 8 bases. Germline V gene lookup returns CDR1 SGHAT and CDR2 FQNNGV. This CDR3 contains 14 residues. CDR3 sequence: CASSLVQSGNTIYF. Here the CDR3 DNA reads TGTGCCAGCAGCTTAGTCCAGTCCGGAAACACCATATATTTT.

This clonotype was detected a few times. V and J are TRBV12-3 or TRBV12-4 and TRBJ2-1; 10 nucleotides match TRBD2. V was pared by 6 bases and J by 5 bases, with 10 bases of the junction left unmatched. This CDR3 region has 16 residues. Here the CDR3 reads CASRKKGLARDNEQFF. Here the CDR3 DNA reads TGTGCCAGCAGAAAAAAGGGACTAGCGAGGGACAATGAGCAGTTCTTC.

This clonotype came up a few times. The genes are TRBV9 and TRBJ2-7; 8 bases are shared with TRBD1. The CDR3 is 14 amino acids. The trim removed 3 bases at V and 6 bases at J, leaving 8 bases unmatched. CDR1 and CDR2 from the germline V gene are SGDLS and YYNGEE. DNA for the CDR3: TGTGCCAGCAGCGACCCTGGACAGGGCAGCGAGCAGTACTTC. Translation gives CASSDPGQGSEQYF.

J is TRBJ1-2 and V is TRBV14, with D possibly matching TRBD1 (6 bases). This CDR3 has 12 amino acids. CDR1 and CDR2 (germline): SGHDN, FVKESK. The V end was cut by 2 bases, the J end by 10 bases, with 11 bases between. This CDR3 reads CASSQSTGFYTF. The CDR3 coding sequence is TGTGCCAGCAGCCAATCGACAGGCTTCTACACCTTC.

CDR3 amino acids: CAGQGTGTANQPQHF. CDR3 sequence (DNA): TGTGCCGGCCAAGGAACCGGGACAGCCAATCAGCCCCAGCATTTT. The chain employs TRBV5-4 and TRBJ1-5; TRBD1 agrees at 7 bases. Trimming removed 10 bases from V and 3 bases from J; junction bases left unmatched: 13. The CDR3 sequence is 15 residues long. Germline V lookup: CDR1 SGHNT, CDR2 YYREEE (reference sequence).

The chain recombines TRBV9 with TRBJ2-2; no reliable D call. The V gene's germline CDR1 is SGDLS and CDR2 YYNGEE. The length of the CDR3 is 15 residues. Trimming took 0 bases from V and 8 from J, leaving 14 bases between them. CDR3: CASSVGVLPAGELFF. In nucleotides, the CDR3 is TGTGCCAGCAGCGTAGGAGTACTCCCAGCGGGGGAGCTGTTTTTT.

The V gene is TRBV24-1, the J gene TRBJ1-4; 9 bases are a match to TRBD1. V gave up 2 bases and J gave up 7 bases; unmatched junction bases: 7. Germline V lookup: CDR1 KGHDR, CDR2 SFDVKD. This CDR3 has 16 residues. The CDR3, as DNA: TGTGCCACCAGTGATTCGGGACAGGGCCCCGGTGAAAAACTGTTTTTT. Its translation is CATSDSGQGPGEKLFF.

This clonotype appeared a few times. This rearrangement joins TRBV12-3 or TRBV12-4 to TRBJ2-5; the match to TRBD1 covers 7 bases. This CDR3 has 14 amino acids. The V segment lost 5 bases and the J segment 7 bases; nucleotides outside the gene matches: 10. The CDR3 DNA reads TGTGCCAGCAGTCTTTCCCCGGGACAGAGGACCCAGTACTTC. This codes for CASSLSPGQRTQYF.

This clonotype was recorded a few times. This sequence joins TRBV5-1 and TRBJ2-1, with TRBD1 identical over 7 bases. Trimming cost V 3 bases and J 0 bases; bases outside gene matches: 0. Germline V gene lookup returns CDR1 SGHRS and CDR2 YFSETQ. The length of the CDR3 is 14 residues. As DNA, the CDR3 is TGCGCCAGCAGCTGGGACAGCTCCTACAATGAGCAGTTCTTC. It specifies CASSWDSSYNEQFF.

As to this clonotype: One base away lies a much larger clone, so this may be a sequencing read error. The chain is built from TRBV2 and TRBJ2-7; weak D call: TRBD2 (6 bases). The CDR3 totals 14 residues. V shed 6 bases and J shed 7 bases, with 19 bases lying between them. Germline values: CDR1 SNHLY, CDR2 FYNNEI. CDR3 nucleotides: TGTGCCAGCAGCCGACAGCGGGCCATTAATGAGCAGTACTTC. Protein sequence: CASSRQRAINEQYF.

V usage is TRBV9 and J usage is TRBJ2-3; the match to TRBD2 covers 7 bases. V lost 7 bases, J lost 4 bases, and 9 bases stayed unmatched. Germline CDR1 is SGDLS and CDR2 is YYNGEE. CDR3 size: 14 residues. This CDR3 is CASVPGRAADTQYF. The CDR3 DNA sequence: TGTGCCAGCGTCCCAGGGAGGGCCGCAGATACGCAGTATTTT. Complete variable domain (other parts from reference TRBV9 and TRBJ2-3): DSGVTQTPKHLITATGQRVTLRCSPRSGDLSVYWYQQSLDQGLQFLIQYYNGEERAKGNILERFSAQQFPDLHSELNLSSLELGDSALYFCASVPGRAADTQYFGPGTRLTVL.

About this clonotype: Germline is not matched at one junction end, which may reflect a read error. This chain uses TRBV4-1 with TRBJ2-7; TRBD1 might be the D (6 bases). Looked up from germline, CDR1 is MGHRA and CDR2 is YSYEKL. This CDR3 spans 14 amino acids. Written as DNA, the CDR3 is TGCGCCAGCAGCCAAGAGGACAGAACCTACGGGCAGTACTTC. Its translation is CASSQEDRTYGQYF.

The J gene is TRBJ1-1, the V gene TRBV7-6; perhaps TRBD1 as D (5 bases). Germline CDR1 and CDR2: SGHVS and FNYEAQ. V gave up 5 bases and J gave up 1 base, with 11 bases separating them. CDR3 size: 14 residues. In DNA, the CDR3 is TGTGCCAGCAGCCCGGGGGTAAGGAACACTGAAGCTTTCTTT. Protein product: CASSPGVRNTEAFF.

In its sample, this clonotype was seen many times. The rearrangement links TRBV7-2 to TRBJ2-7; D is ambiguous. V was clipped by 2 bases and J by 1 base, with 9 bases between them. Looked up from germline, CDR1 is SGHTA and CDR2 is FQGNSA. This CDR3 contains 14 residues. The CDR3 region is CASSLWVESYEQYF. DNA for the CDR3: TGTGCCAGCAGCTTATGGGTAGAATCCTACGAGCAGTACTTC.

The V call is TRBV5-6, the J call TRBJ1-2; D remains ambiguous. The ends were cut back, 0 bases at V and 7 bases at J, with 13 bases in the middle. The CDR3 runs to 14 residues. Germline lookup yields CDR1 SGHDT and CDR2 YYEEEE. This CDR3 is CASSLDALSVGYTF. Here the CDR3 DNA reads TGTGCCAGCAGCTTGGATGCCCTGAGCGTTGGCTACACCTTC.